The rows below give T cell receptor beta chains drawn from one sample of a study of CD8+ T cells in alopecia areata. Sequencing was performed with immunoSEQ multiplex PCR; in TCRdb, only in-frame clones are kept and a portion is missing. Among around 270,000 clones listed, more than 45% were seen once. The sample in question was CD4+ T cells sorted from blood, obtained at week 24, from a patient treated with tofacitinib. The receptors shown here come from a human donor with alopecia areata. The CDR3 runs from the conserved cysteine through the conserved F or W. The order of the fields is V gene, D gene, clone size, J gene, CDR3 DNA, CDR3 protein. A D gene is named only where the DNA matches it firmly. Clone sizes are given selectively: once, few, many, or a class where the clone is expanded.

TRBV28	TRBD1	few	TRBJ1-5	TGTGCCAGCAGTCCCCTAACAGGGGGCCAGCCCCAGCATTTT	CASSPLTGGQPQHF
TRBV9	TRBD2	.	TRBJ2-5	TGTGCCAGCAGCGTTACTAGCGGGGGACAAGAGACCCAGTACTTC	CASSVTSGGQETQYF
TRBV29-1	TRBD1	.	TRBJ2-7	TGCAGCGTCGAGGGGGGACAGGGCTACGAGCAGTACTTC	CSVEGGQGYEQYF
TRBV12-2	.	few	TRBJ1-6	TGTGCAAGTCGCTCAGCCCCCTTGGGACAGGGGAAATCGTCCTATAATTCACCCCTCCACTTT	CASRSAPLGQGKSSYNSPLHF
TRBV4-3	.	.	TRBJ2-7	TGCGCCAGCAGCCAAGAATGGTCGGGCCGAGACTACGAGCAGTACTTC	CASSQEWSGRDYEQYF
TRBV5-5	.	few	TRBJ2-5	TGTGCCAGCAGCTTGTCCTACGCGGAGACCCAGTACTTC	CASSLSYAETQYF
TRBV25-1	.	few	TRBJ2-3	TGTGCCAGCAGAAAGGGAGGCACAGATACGCAGTATTTT	CASRKGGTDTQYF
TRBV29-1	.	few	TRBJ1-5	TGCAGCGTTATCGTTGGGCAGACTGCCGGTCAGCCCCAGCATTTT	CSVIVGQTAGQPQHF
TRBV29-1	.	.	TRBJ1-5	TGCAGCGTTACGGCGGGGGACAGCAATCAGCCCCAGCATTTT	CSVTAGDSNQPQHF
TRBV6-5	TRBD2	few	TRBJ2-3	TGTGCCAGCAGGGCTCTAGCGGGGGGGCCCGATACGCAGTATTTT	CASRALAGGPDTQYF
TRBV9	.	.	TRBJ2-3	TGTGCCAGCAGCGGAAATCCTTGGGAACACACAGATACGCAGTATTTT	CASSGNPWEHTDTQYF
TRBV19	.	.	TRBJ1-5	TGTGCCAGTTCGGGTAGCAATCAGCCCCAGCATTTT	CASSGSNQPQHF
TRBV5-1	.	.	TRBJ1-6	TGCGCCAGCAGCTTGGCCCTGGACAGACTTTCACCCCTCCACTTT	CASSLALDRLSPLHF
TRBV5-1	TRBD2	.	TRBJ2-5	TGCGCCAGCAGCTTGAGGCCTAGCGGTGAAGAGACCCAGTACTTC	CASSLRPSGEETQYF
TRBV30	.	.	TRBJ1-2	TGTGCCTGGAGTCCCTCCCAGTATGGCTACACCTTC	CAWSPSQYGYTF
TRBV29-1	.	few	TRBJ2-1	TGCAGCGTTGGGGTAGGGCCCCGGTATGAGCAGTTCTTC	CSVGVGPRYEQFF
TRBV2	.	.	TRBJ2-5	TGTGCCAGCAGTGTGGAGGTCCAAGAGACCCAGTACTTC	CASSVEVQETQYF
TRBV2	.	few	TRBJ2-7	TGTGCCAGCAGTTACAGATACGAGCAGTACTTC	CASSYRYEQYF
TRBV25-1	.	.	TRBJ1-1	TGTGCCAGCGCCGCCGCAGGGGACACTGAAGCTTTCTTT	CASAAAGDTEAFF
TRBV7-2	.	.	TRBJ2-5	TGTGCCAGCAGGTTACCGTCGGCCCCGGCCCAGTACTTC	CASRLPSAPAQYF
TRBV4-3	.	few	TRBJ2-3	TGCGCCAGCAGCCAAGGGGCTAGCTGGGGGAGAGATACGCAGTATTTT	CASSQGASWGRDTQYF
TRBV29-1	.	.	TRBJ2-3	TGCAGCGTCTACACGGTGTACACAGATACGCAGTATTTT	CSVYTVYTDTQYF
TRBV7-2	.	.	TRBJ1-3	TGTGCCAGCAGCTTAGCAGGGGCAGGGGGAAACACCATATATTTT	CASSLAGAGGNTIYF
TRBV20-1	TRBD2	few	TRBJ2-1	TGCAGTGCTTCCCGGGGGGATGAGCAGTTCTTC	CSASRGDEQFF